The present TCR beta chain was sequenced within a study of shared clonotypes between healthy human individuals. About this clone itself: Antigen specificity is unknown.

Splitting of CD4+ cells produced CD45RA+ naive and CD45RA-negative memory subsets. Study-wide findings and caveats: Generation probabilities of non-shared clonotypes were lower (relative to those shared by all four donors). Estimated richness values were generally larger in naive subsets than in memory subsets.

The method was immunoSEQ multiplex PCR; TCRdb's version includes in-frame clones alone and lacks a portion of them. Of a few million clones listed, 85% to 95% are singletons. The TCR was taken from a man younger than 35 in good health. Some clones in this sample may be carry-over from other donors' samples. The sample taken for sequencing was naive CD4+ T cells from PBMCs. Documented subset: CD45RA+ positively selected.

CDR3 sequence: CASSPDVRVGTDTQYF. The CDR3 bases are TGCGCCAGCAGCCCTGACGTCAGGGTAGGCACAGATACGCAGTATTTT. The chain uses TRBV5-1 and TRBJ2-3; tentatively, D is TRBD1 (5 bases). CDR3 length equals 16 residues. Trimming pared 4 bases from V and 1 base from J, leaving 16 bases between. Germline V gene data show CDR1 as SGHRS and CDR2 as YFSETQ.